The clone carrying this T cell receptor (beta chain) was found once. The antigen is not known. This record belongs to a study of vaccination and CD4 T cells after COVID-19. Study at large: Recovered patients in the cohort numbered six men and four women, two of them Hispanic. The peptides that stimulated the cells were overlapping spike peptides from SARS-CoV-2, HCoV-NL63, HCoV-OC43 and HCoV-229E.

The sample's treatment: 10-day PBMC culture with coronavirus spike peptide pools or control peptides (ViraFEST assay). Cultured CD4+ T-cell DNA underwent Oncomine TCR Beta short-read sequencing. TCRdb re-analysed the PCR reads in MiXCR, keeping a single row per CDR3 protein. Of approximately 17,000 distinct CDR3 sequences listed, around 56% are singletons. Study outcomes and limitations: Early timepoints after natural infection were not analyzed in these convalescent patients. Median SARS-CoV-2-reactive clonotype numbers rose nonsignificantly, 21 to 38.

V trimming: 1 base; J trimming: 1 base; junction bases outside the gene matches: 4. This CDR3 region has 15 residues. Germline V gene data show CDR1 as DFQATT and CDR2 as SNEGSKA (reference sequence). The source material was CD4+ T cells from blood, cultured in vitro, sampled before SARS-CoV-2 vaccination. This clonotype was obtained from a human donor who had recovered from COVID-19. The rearrangement uses TRBV20-1 and TRBJ2-3; TRBD1 aligns across 8 bases. The CDR3 nucleotides are TGCAGTGCTAGAGGAGCAGGGGGCGGCACAGATACGCAGTATTTT. Protein product: CSARGAGGGTDTQYF.